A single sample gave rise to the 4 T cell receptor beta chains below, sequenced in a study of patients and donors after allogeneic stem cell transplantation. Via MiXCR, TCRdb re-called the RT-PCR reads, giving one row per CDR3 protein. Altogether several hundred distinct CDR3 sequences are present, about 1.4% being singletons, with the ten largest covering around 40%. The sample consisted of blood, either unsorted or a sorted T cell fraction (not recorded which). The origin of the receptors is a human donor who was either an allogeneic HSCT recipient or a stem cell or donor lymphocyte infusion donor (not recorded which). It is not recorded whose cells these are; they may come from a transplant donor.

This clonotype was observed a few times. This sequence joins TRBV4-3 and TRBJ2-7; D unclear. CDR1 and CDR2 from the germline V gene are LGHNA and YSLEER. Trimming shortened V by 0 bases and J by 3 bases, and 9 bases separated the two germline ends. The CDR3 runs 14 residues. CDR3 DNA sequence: TGCGCCAGCAGCCAAGAAAGGAGTATCTACGAGCAGTACTTC. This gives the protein CASSQERSIYEQYF.

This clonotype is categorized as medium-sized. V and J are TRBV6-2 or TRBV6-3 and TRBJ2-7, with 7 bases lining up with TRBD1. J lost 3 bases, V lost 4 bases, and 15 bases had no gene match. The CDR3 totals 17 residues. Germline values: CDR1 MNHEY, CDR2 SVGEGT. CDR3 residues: CASSFSQSRDSYYEQYF. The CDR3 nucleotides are TGTGCCAGCAGTTTTTCGCAATCCCGGGACAGCTACTACGAGCAGTACTTC.

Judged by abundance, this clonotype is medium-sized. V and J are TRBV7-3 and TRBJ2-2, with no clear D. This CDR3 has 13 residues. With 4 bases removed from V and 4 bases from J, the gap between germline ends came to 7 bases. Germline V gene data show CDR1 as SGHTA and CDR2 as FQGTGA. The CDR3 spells CASSSVGTGELFF. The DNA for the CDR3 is TGTGCCAGCAGCTCGGTGGGCACCGGGGAGCTGTTTTTT.

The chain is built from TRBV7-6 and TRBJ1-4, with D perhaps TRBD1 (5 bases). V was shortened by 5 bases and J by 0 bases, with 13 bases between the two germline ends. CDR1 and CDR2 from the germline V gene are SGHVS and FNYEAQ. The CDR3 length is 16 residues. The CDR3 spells CASSPTGGATNEKLFF. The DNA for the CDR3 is TGTGCCAGCAGCCCTACGGGAGGGGCAACTAATGAAAAACTGTTTTTT.